This TCR beta chain was sequenced for a study of blood T cells in healthy people across ages. V was clipped by 3 bases and J by 5 bases, with 19 bases between them. This CDR3 comprises 15 residues. Germline CDR1 is DFQATT and CDR2 is SNEGSKA (reference sequence). This clonotype was observed a few times. Primed by a sample-barcoded 5' primer and a J-beta primer mix, a second PCR proceeded for about 7 to 11 cycles. Every cDNA molecule bore a tag from a template-switch adaptor containing 12 random nucleotides. TCRdb used MiXCR to reprocess the 5' RACE reads, holding one entry per CDR3 protein. This sample carries about 1.8 million distinct CDR3 sequences, 40% to 55% of them seen once, and the ten largest clones take approximately 2.1%.

This receptor was taken from a woman in her forties in good health. The chain couples TRBV20-1 to TRBJ2-5; possible D gene TRBD1, 5 bases. Input material: blood. In DNA, the CDR3 is TGCAGTGCTAGTTCTAGTCAGGGCGTAGGGGAGACCCAGTACTTC. Translation gives CSASSSQGVGETQYF.